Following are 4 T cell receptor beta chains from one sample sequenced in a study of technical replicates of blood from a few donors. Sequencing used immunoSEQ multiplex PCR; TCRdb keeps in-frame clones, though not all of them. The sample carries roughly 60,000 clones, 90% to 95% recorded once. The sequenced sample consisted of PBMCs. Every receptor here comes from a human donor in good health. Some clones in this sample may be carry-over from other donors' samples.

The rearrangement joins TRBV6-1 to TRBJ2-7; no reliable D call. V lost 2 bases and J lost 3, with 14 bases in between. The CDR3 runs 15 residues. Germline V gene data show CDR1 as MNHNS and CDR2 as SASEGT. This chain's CDR3 is CASSEFPGVSYEQYF. The CDR3 coding sequence is TGTGCCAGCAGTGAATTCCCCGGAGTGAGCTACGAGCAGTACTTC.

The V and J genes are TRBV14 and TRBJ2-3; 12 positions agree with TRBD2. V shed 4 bases, J shed 1 base, and the junction held 6 bases outside the gene matches. In germline, CDR1 is SGHDN, CDR2 FVKESK. This CDR3 is built from 17 residues. DNA for the CDR3: TGTGCCAGCAGCCGGAGGACTAGCGGGATGGGCACAGATACGCAGTATTTT. The encoded protein is CASSRRTSGMGTDTQYF.

The genes are TRBV6-4 and TRBJ1-6, with D possibly being TRBD1 (6 bases). This CDR3 region has 14 residues. Trimming cost V 3 bases and J 11 bases, with 14 bases left between them. Germline assignment: CDR1 MRHNA and CDR2 SNTAGT. The CDR3 nucleotides read TGTGCCAGCAGTGATGAGGCAGGGGTAACACCCCTCCACTTT. Its protein product is CASSDEAGVTPLHF.

The rearrangement joins TRBV9 to TRBJ1-5; the D gene is possibly TRBD1 (6 bases). This CDR3 has 14 amino acids. Germline V gives CDR1 SGDLS, CDR2 YYNGEE. The ends were cut back, 4 bases at V and 2 bases at J, with 10 bases in the middle. CDR3 loop: CASSQSGGNQPQHF. DNA of the CDR3: TGTGCCAGCAGCCAATCAGGGGGCAATCAGCCCCAGCATTTT.